This T cell receptor beta chain was found in a study of identical twins. Each donor was a healthy Caucasian. TCRdb itself ran the 5' RACE reads through MiXCR, one entry per CDR3 protein. The sample includes 650,000 to 750,000 distinct CDR3 sequences, around 20% of them seen just once. General study results and limits: The study found weaker excess twin sharing in beta out-of-frame sequences.

The CDR3 covers 15 residues. Note on this clonotype: The antigen remains unidentified.

These data were also filed under a second study, of T cells expressing NK-cell markers.

The chain couples TRBV21-1 to TRBJ2-2; TRBD2, the D gene given by the table, was not confirmed from the DNA. TRBV21-1 is designated a pseudogene. This TCR was recovered from a young woman in good health. The sequenced material came from PBMCs. The DNA of the CDR3 is TGTGCCAGCAGCAAAGTAACTAGGCCCACCGGGGAGCTGTTTTTT. This gives the protein CASSKVTRPTGELFF.